A selection of T cell receptor beta chains follows, all from one sample in a study of regulatory T cells in long-lasting Graves disease. TCRdb fed the multiplex PCR reads into MiXCR, producing one record per CDR3 protein. The data show hundreds of thousands of distinct CDR3 sequences, about 14% seen once. The same specimen was also included in a second study, on T cells in Graves' hyperthyroidism and ophthalmopathy.

This specimen was peripheral blood mononuclear cells (PBMCs), taken at new diagnosis, from a patient treated with antithyroid drugs. These receptors all come from a man aged 25 to 45 with Graves disease. Each CDR3 is given with its conserved first and last residue. D genes are given only for firm matches. Some rows have no size entry. The others give once, few or many, or a class for an expanded clone.

abundance: many
v_gene: TRBV11-2
d_gene: NA
j_gene: TRBJ1-4
CDR3nt: TGTGCCAGCAGCTTACAGGCCAATAATGAAAAACTGTTTTTT
CDR3aa: CASSLQANNEKLFF

abundance: many
v_gene: TRBV11-2
d_gene: NA
j_gene: TRBJ2-3
CDR3nt: TGTGCCAGCAGCTTTCTGAGTGAGGTTGCCACAGATACGCAGTATTTT
CDR3aa: CASSFLSEVATDTQYF

abundance: once
v_gene: TRBV7-9
d_gene: NA
j_gene: TRBJ1-2
CDR3nt: TGTGCCAGCAGCCATAGCGGTGGCAGGGATCCAGGTGGCTACACCTTC
CDR3aa: CASSHSGGRDPGGYTF

abundance: few
v_gene: TRBV30
d_gene: NA
j_gene: TRBJ1-3
CDR3nt: TGTGCCTGGCAGCTTGGTGGAAACACCATATATTTT
CDR3aa: CAWQLGGNTIYF

abundance: many
v_gene: TRBV6-1
d_gene: TRBD1
j_gene: TRBJ1-1
CDR3nt: TGTGCCAGCAGTGCTTGGACAGGGGGCGTTATGAACACTGAAGCTTTCTTT
CDR3aa: CASSAWTGGVMNTEAFF

abundance: NA
v_gene: TRBV20-1
d_gene: TRBD1
j_gene: TRBJ2-7
CDR3nt: TGCAGTGCTATACCCGGGACAGGGAAGGGCGAGCAGTACTTC
CDR3aa: CSAIPGTGKGEQYF

abundance: NA
v_gene: TRBV19
d_gene: NA
j_gene: TRBJ2-5
CDR3nt: TGTGCCAGTAGTGGACAGATACAAGAGACCCAGTACTTC
CDR3aa: CASSGQIQETQYF

abundance: NA
v_gene: TRBV6-1
d_gene: TRBD2
j_gene: TRBJ2-2
CDR3nt: TGTGCCAGCGGGGGACTAGCGGGAGTAGCCCGCACCGGGGAGCTGTTTTTT
CDR3aa: CASGGLAGVARTGELFF

abundance: many
v_gene: TRBV5-1
d_gene: NA
j_gene: TRBJ2-3
CDR3nt: TGTGCCAGCAGCGAGGGACAAGGGACAGATACGCAGTATTTT
CDR3aa: CASSEGQGTDTQYF

abundance: NA
v_gene: TRBV10-2
d_gene: TRBD1
j_gene: TRBJ2-6
CDR3nt: TGCGCCAGCAGCGGGACAGAGGTGCCCGGGGCCAACGTCCTGACTTTC
CDR3aa: CASSGTEVPGANVLTF

abundance: few
v_gene: TRBV29-1
d_gene: TRBD2
j_gene: TRBJ2-3
CDR3nt: TGCAGCGTTGGGGGGTGGCTAGCGGGATTAAAACGGAGTACAGATACGCAGTATTTT
CDR3aa: CSVGGWLAGLKRSTDTQYF

abundance: NA
v_gene: TRBV20-1
d_gene: NA
j_gene: TRBJ2-4
CDR3nt: TGCAGTGCTATTCGGGGGGCCCCGCCCAAAAACATTCAGTACTTC
CDR3aa: CSAIRGAPPKNIQYF

abundance: many
v_gene: TRBV7-9
d_gene: NA
j_gene: TRBJ2-3
CDR3nt: TGTGCCAGCAGCCCCCCGGCATATTTT
CDR3aa: CASSPPAYF

abundance: many
v_gene: TRBV29-1
d_gene: NA
j_gene: TRBJ2-3
CDR3nt: TGCAGCGTGGTGCCGGACTCCACTAGCACAGATACGCAGTATTTT
CDR3aa: CSVVPDSTSTDTQYF

abundance: many
v_gene: TRBV7-8
d_gene: NA
j_gene: TRBJ1-2
CDR3nt: TGTGCCAGCAGCCCGGTACGGGGAGTCCCCGGCTACACCTTC
CDR3aa: CASSPVRGVPGYTF

abundance: NA
v_gene: TRBV29-1
d_gene: TRBD2
j_gene: TRBJ2-5
CDR3nt: TGCAGCGTTGAAGATTGGACGACTAGCGGGAGCGGAGTGGGAGAGACCCAGTACTTC
CDR3aa: CSVEDWTTSGSGVGETQYF